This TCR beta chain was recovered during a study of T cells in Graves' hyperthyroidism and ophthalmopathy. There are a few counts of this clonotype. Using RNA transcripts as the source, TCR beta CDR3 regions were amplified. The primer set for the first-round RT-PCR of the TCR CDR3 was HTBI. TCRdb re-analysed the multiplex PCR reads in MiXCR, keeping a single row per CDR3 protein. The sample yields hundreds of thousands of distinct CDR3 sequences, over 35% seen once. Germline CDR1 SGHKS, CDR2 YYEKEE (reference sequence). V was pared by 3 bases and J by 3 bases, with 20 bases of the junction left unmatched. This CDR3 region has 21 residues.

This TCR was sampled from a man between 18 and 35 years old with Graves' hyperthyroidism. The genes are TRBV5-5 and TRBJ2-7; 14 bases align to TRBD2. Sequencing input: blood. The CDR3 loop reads CASSSEGAGTSGSRRFYEQYF. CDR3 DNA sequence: TGTGCCAGCAGCTCAGAAGGTGCTGGGACTAGCGGGAGTAGGAGGTTCTACGAGCAGTACTTC.